This T cell receptor beta chain was sequenced in a study of T cell responses to AZD1222 COVID-19 vaccine. Study information: Second-dose schedules of about 4 or about 12 weeks were combined.

V was cut by 3 bases and J by 4 bases, with 9 bases left in between. The CDR3 extends over 13 amino acids. Germline CDR1 and CDR2: LGHDT and YNNKEL (reference sequence). This clone has just one count. Its antigen is unknown. TCRdb's copy holds only in-frame clones and misses some; the assay was immunoSEQ multiplex PCR. The sample yields tens of thousands of clones, around 90% seen once. General observations from the study: Clonal diversity was possibly underestimated, and white British individuals and females predominated among donors. Samples come after the peak T cell response, not at day 14.

The sequencing used peripheral blood, collected on day 0 of AZD1222 vaccination. V is TRBV3-1 (or the pseudogene TRBV3-2) and J is TRBJ1-1, with a weak D call TRBD1 (6 bases). The receptor's source is an adult in good health. CDR3 coding DNA: TGTGCCAGCAGCCACGGGGGCAGCACTGAAGCTTTCTTT. Protein product: CASSHGGSTEAFF.